Below, 25 T cell receptor beta chains from the same sample are listed, as sequenced in a study of cytomegalovirus exposure and HLA in healthy donors. The PCR contained 60 Vbeta and 13 Jbeta primers. The data were produced by immunoSEQ multiplex PCR, yet TCRdb's version contains in-frame clones alone and is incomplete. In the table there are fewer than 150,000 clones, around 80% of which are singletons. The sample consisted of PBMCs. All receptors come from a man aged 45-65 years in good health and CMV-seronegative.

J is TRBJ2-1 and V is TRBV7-9; D gene uncertain. This CDR3 is built from 16 residues. The ends were cut back, 5 bases at V and 8 bases at J, with 22 bases in the middle. The germline V gene has CDR1 SEHNR and CDR2 FQNEAQ (reference sequence). The CDR3 reads CASSPPYRLSIDEQFF. The DNA for the CDR3 is TGTGCCAGCAGCCCACCCTATAGACTCTCTATTGATGAGCAGTTCTTC.

CDR3 sequence: CASKTGAKNIQYF. The CDR3 DNA reads TGTGCCAGCAAGACAGGAGCCAAAAACATTCAGTACTTC. The rearrangement joins TRBV21-1 to TRBJ2-4; the table's D call of TRBD1 was not tested on the DNA. TRBV21-1 constitutes a pseudogene. The CDR3 spans 13 residues.

The chain joins TRBV5-1 to TRBJ2-5; TRBD2 agrees at 7 bases. Losses at the gene ends were 3 bases for V and 4 bases for J; bases not matched to a gene: 6. The germline CDR1 and CDR2 sequences are SGHRS and YFSETQ. The CDR3 contains 14 residues. CDR3 DNA: TGCGCCAGCAGCTCCGGGGGGTCCGGAGAGACCCAGTACTTC. This codes for CASSSGGSGETQYF. The variable domain in full, with the rest retrieved from reference TRBV5-1 and TRBJ2-5, is KAGVTQTPRYLIKTRGQQVTLSCSPISGHRSVSWYQQTPGQGLQFLFEYFSETQRNKGNFPGRFSGRQFSNSRSEMNVSTLELGDSALYLCASSSGGSGETQYFGPGTRLLVL.

The chain employs TRBV4-1 and TRBJ2-1; D perhaps matches TRBD1 (6 bases). Trimming took 0 bases from V and 2 from J, leaving 14 bases between them. The germline V gene encodes CDR1 MGHRA and CDR2 YSYEKL. The CDR3 is 17 residues long. CDR3 residues: CASSQDTTGRPYNEQFF. The DNA of the CDR3 is TGCGCCAGCAGCCAAGATACGACAGGAAGGCCCTACAATGAGCAGTTCTTC.

The chain combines TRBV7-2 with TRBJ1-3; the D gene is possibly TRBD1 (5 bases). V was cut by 2 bases and J by 0 bases, with 8 bases left in between. Germline V lookup: CDR1 SGHTA, CDR2 FQGNSA. The CDR3 loop spans 15 amino acids. CDR3 protein: CASSLTGHSGNTIYF. The CDR3 DNA reads TGTGCCAGCAGCTTAACAGGTCACTCTGGAAACACCATATATTTT.

The genes are TRBV7-9 and TRBJ2-7; 12 bases map to TRBD2. The CDR3 loop spans 17 amino acids. Germline assignment: CDR1 SEHNR and CDR2 FQNEAQ (reference sequence). The J segment lost 5 bases and the V segment lost 1 base, leaving 9 bases of the junction unmatched. The CDR3 region is CASSLELAGGGPHEQYF. In DNA, the CDR3 is TGTGCCAGCAGCTTAGAGCTAGCGGGAGGGGGTCCCCACGAGCAGTACTTC.

V and J are TRBV19 and TRBJ2-1, with D possibly being TRBD1 (6 bases). Trimming stripped 6 bases from V and 7 bases from J, with 16 bases between. The CDR3 consists of 14 residues. CDR1 is LNHDA, CDR2 SQIVND, per germline (reference sequence). CDR3 sequence: CASRLDRSLNEQFF. CDR3 nucleotides: TGTGCCAGTAGGTTAGACAGGTCCTTGAATGAGCAGTTCTTC.

This clone was counted a single time. The rearrangement uses TRBV11-2 and TRBJ2-7; TRBD2 agrees at 10 bases. CDR1 and CDR2 (germline): SGHAT, FQNNGV. V shed 0 bases, J shed 4 bases, and the junction held 6 bases outside the gene matches. This CDR3 contains 16 residues. The CDR3, as DNA: TGTGCCAGCAGCTTAGATAGCGGGGGGACTCCGTACGAGCAGTACTTC. It encodes CASSLDSGGTPYEQYF.

This chain uses TRBV9 with TRBJ2-5, with D possibly matching TRBD1 (7 bases). Looked up from germline, CDR1 is SGDLS and CDR2 is YYNGEE. The CDR3 spans 13 residues. V dropped 0 bases and J dropped 7 bases, with 10 bases sitting between them. The CDR3 bases are TGTGCCAGCAGCGTAGACCAGGGGGGGACCCAGTACTTC. Translating it yields CASSVDQGGTQYF.

Worth noting for this clone: One end of the junction varies from germline; a read error may be responsible. The chain recombines TRBV7-2 with TRBJ1-2; tentative D call: TRBD1 (6 bases). CDR1 and CDR2 from the germline V gene are SGHTA and FQGNSA. This CDR3 is built from 16 residues. The CDR3 DNA follows: TGTGCCCGCAGCTTGGGGTACGGTGGGACAAACTATGGCTACACCTTC. Amino acid sequence: CARSLGYGGTNYGYTF.

V and J are TRBV4-1 and TRBJ1-6; 7 bases line up with TRBD1. CDR1 MGHRA and CDR2 YSYEKL come from the germline V gene. V dropped 4 bases and J dropped 10; count of bases not matched to a gene: 13. The CDR3 consists of 16 residues. The CDR3, as DNA: TGCGCCAGCAGCCCGCAAGGCCAAGGGGGCACCTCACCCCTCCACTTT. Protein product: CASSPQGQGGTSPLHF.

The chain uses TRBV5-1 and TRBJ1-2, with unresolved D. Deletions cut 4 bases from V and 2 bases from J, with 6 bases between. CDR1 is SGHRS and CDR2 is YFSETQ in the germline V gene. This CDR3 has 12 residues. CDR3 sequence (DNA): TGCGCCAGCAGCCCGGTCAACTATGGCTACACCTTC. This sequence encodes CASSPVNYGYTF.

This chain joins TRBV5-6 and TRBJ1-2; TRBD1 matches 11 bases. Germline CDR1 and CDR2: SGHDT and YYEEEE. The CDR3 is made up of 16 amino acids. V gave up 0 bases and J gave up 6 bases; unmatched junction bases: 7. The CDR3 coding sequence is TGTGCCAGCAGCTTGGCCGGGACAGGGGGAGTAGATGGCTACACCTTC. Its protein product is CASSLAGTGGVDGYTF.

The V call is TRBV5-6, the J call TRBJ2-5; TRBD1 is a possible D gene (6 bases). Germline assignment: CDR1 SGHDT and CDR2 YYEEEE. The CDR3 extends over 16 amino acids. V was pared by 2 bases and J by 7 bases, with 21 bases between. CDR3 coding DNA: TGTGCCAGCAGCTTCCGACAGGTGACCATTCTTGGGACCCAGTACTTC. This encodes CASSFRQVTILGTQYF.

In nucleotides, the CDR3 is TGCGCCAGCAGCGCTCAGGCCGCTCGGGGAGTAGATACGCAGTATTTT. The encoded protein is CASSAQAARGVDTQYF. This chain uses TRBV4-1 with TRBJ2-3, with D possibly being TRBD2 (5 bases). This CDR3 contains 16 residues. V was cut by 5 bases and J by 5 bases, with 20 bases left in between. Germline loops: CDR1 MGHRA, CDR2 YSYEKL.

The chain couples TRBV6-5 to TRBJ2-7; maybe TRBD2 (5 bases). This CDR3 region has 15 residues. Trimming removed 1 base from V and 2 bases from J, with 12 bases in between. Germline values: CDR1 MNHEY, CDR2 SVGAGI. The CDR3 loop reads CASSYFGRRTYEQYF. In nucleotides, the CDR3 is TGTGCCAGCAGTTACTTTGGCAGGAGGACCTACGAGCAGTACTTC.

J is TRBJ1-1 and V is TRBV9; 7 positions agree with TRBD1. Germline CDR1 reads SGDLS; CDR2 reads YYNGEE. The J segment lost 3 bases and the V segment lost 4 bases, leaving 9 bases of the junction unmatched. This CDR3 spans 15 amino acids. CDR3 nucleotides: TGTGCCAGCAGCCTACAGGGCAGGGGGGACACTGAAGCTTTCTTT. Translation: CASSLQGRGDTEAFF.

V usage is TRBV27 and J usage is TRBJ2-7, with D possibly TRBD2 on 5 matching bases. The CDR3 has 15 residues. The V gene lost 6 bases and the J gene lost 5 bases, with 20 bases spanning the gap. CDR1 MNHEY and CDR2 SMNVEV come from the germline V gene (reference sequence). CDR3 region: CASRIRGIPGDEQYF. The CDR3 bases are TGTGCCAGCAGAATAAGAGGAATCCCCGGGGACGAGCAGTACTTC.

The chain couples TRBV30 to TRBJ1-2; D gene unclear. Between the trimmed V and J ends, which lost 2 bases and 8 bases, there was a span of 18 bases. This CDR3 is built from 14 residues. Germline-derived CDR1 and CDR2 are GTSNPN and SVGIG (reference sequence). CDR3 nucleotide sequence: TGTGCCTGGAGTTCCTCCCAGGATGCAGGAGGCTACACCTTC. Residues: CAWSSSQDAGGYTF.

V and J are TRBV27 and TRBJ2-1; 13 nucleotides agree with TRBD2. The CDR3 totals 15 residues. Losses at the gene ends were 5 bases for V and 10 bases for J; bases not matched to a gene: 8. Germline assignment: CDR1 MNHEY and CDR2 SMNVEV (reference sequence). The CDR3 DNA reads TGTGCCAGCAGTATACTAGCGGGGGGGCCAGGGGAGCAGTTCTTC. Protein product: CASSILAGGPGEQFF.

The V and J genes are TRBV5-4 and TRBJ2-3; 11 bases match TRBD1. V lost 6 bases and J lost 3; bases outside the gene matches: 9. Germline V CDR1 and CDR2: SGHNT, YYREEE (reference sequence). The CDR3 is made up of 16 amino acids. CDR3 sequence reads: CASTKGQGAITDTQYF. In DNA, the CDR3 is TGTGCCAGCACCAAAGGACAGGGGGCGATTACAGATACGCAGTATTTT.

This clone has just a few counts. V usage is TRBV27 and J usage is TRBJ2-1; D is possibly TRBD2 (6 bases). The V gene lost 8 bases and the J gene lost 7 bases, with 21 bases spanning the gap. The germline V gene encodes CDR1 MNHEY and CDR2 SMNVEV (reference sequence). The CDR3 has 15 residues. The CDR3 loop reads CASGEREAGLNEQFF. The CDR3 coding sequence is TGTGCCAGCGGAGAGAGGGAGGCCGGGCTTAATGAGCAGTTCTTC.

The chain combines TRBV28 with TRBJ1-2; no reliable D call. V was pared by 5 bases and J by 2 bases, with 9 bases between. Germline V gene sequence: CDR1 MDHEN, CDR2 SYDVKM. This CDR3 comprises 13 residues. Written as DNA, the CDR3 is TGTGCCAGCAGTACAACCAGAAACTATGGCTACACCTTC. It yields the protein CASSTTRNYGYTF.

The chain carries TRBV28 and TRBJ2-5; D call uncertain. Germline CDR1 and CDR2: MDHEN and SYDVKM. The V end was cut by 1 base, the J end by 0 bases, with 9 bases between. The CDR3 is 15 amino acids. The CDR3 sequence: CASSLSVIYQETQYF. In DNA, the CDR3 is TGTGCCAGCAGTTTATCGGTGATCTACCAAGAGACCCAGTACTTC.

For this clone: Germline is not matched at one junction end, which may reflect a read error. V is TRBV4-1 and J is TRBJ2-5; perhaps TRBD1 as D (8 bases). Per the germline V gene, CDR1 is MGHRA and CDR2 is YSYEKL. CDR3 length: 16 residues. CDR3: CARSHLGQGGGETQYF. CDR3 coding DNA: TGCGCCCGCAGCCACCTAGGACAGGGAGGGGGAGAGACCCAGTACTTC.